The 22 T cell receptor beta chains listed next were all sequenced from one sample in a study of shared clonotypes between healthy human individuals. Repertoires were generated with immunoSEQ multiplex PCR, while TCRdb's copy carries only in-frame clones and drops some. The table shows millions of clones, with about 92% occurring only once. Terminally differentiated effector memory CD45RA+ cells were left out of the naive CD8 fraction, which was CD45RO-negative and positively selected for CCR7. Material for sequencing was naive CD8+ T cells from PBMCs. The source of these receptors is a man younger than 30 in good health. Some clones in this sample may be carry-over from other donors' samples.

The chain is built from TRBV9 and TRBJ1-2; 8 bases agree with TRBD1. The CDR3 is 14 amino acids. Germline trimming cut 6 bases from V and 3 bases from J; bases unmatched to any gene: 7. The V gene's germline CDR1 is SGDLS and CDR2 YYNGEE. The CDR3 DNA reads TGTGCCAGCACCCCGGGACAGGCAGACTATGGCTACACCTTC. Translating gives CASTPGQADYGYTF.

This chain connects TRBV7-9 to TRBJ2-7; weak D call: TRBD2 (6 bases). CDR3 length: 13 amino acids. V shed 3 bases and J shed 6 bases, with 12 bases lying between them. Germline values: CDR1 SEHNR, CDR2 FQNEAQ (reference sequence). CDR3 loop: CASSFGGFVEQYF. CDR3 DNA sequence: TGTGCCAGCAGCTTTGGAGGGTTCGTCGAGCAGTACTTC.

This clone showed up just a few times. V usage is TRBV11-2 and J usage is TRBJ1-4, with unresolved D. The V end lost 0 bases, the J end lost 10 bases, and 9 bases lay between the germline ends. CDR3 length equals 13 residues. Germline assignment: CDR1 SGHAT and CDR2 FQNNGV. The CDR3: CASSLEWVGKLFF. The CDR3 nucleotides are TGTGCCAGCAGCTTAGAGTGGGTTGGAAAACTGTTTTTT.

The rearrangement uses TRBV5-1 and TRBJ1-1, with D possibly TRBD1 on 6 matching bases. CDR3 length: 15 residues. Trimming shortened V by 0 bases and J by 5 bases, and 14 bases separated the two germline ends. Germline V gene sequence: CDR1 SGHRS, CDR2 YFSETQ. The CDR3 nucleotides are TGCGCCAGCAGCTTGGGTCAGGGGTTCAGTACTGAAGCTTTCTTT. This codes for CASSLGQGFSTEAFF.

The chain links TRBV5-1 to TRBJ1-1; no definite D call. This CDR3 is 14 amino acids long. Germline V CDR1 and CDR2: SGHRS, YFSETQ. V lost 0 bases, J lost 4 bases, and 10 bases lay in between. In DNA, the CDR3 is TGCGCCAGCAGCTTGGATCTGTCGGGCACTGAAGCTTTCTTT. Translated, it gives CASSLDLSGTEAFF.

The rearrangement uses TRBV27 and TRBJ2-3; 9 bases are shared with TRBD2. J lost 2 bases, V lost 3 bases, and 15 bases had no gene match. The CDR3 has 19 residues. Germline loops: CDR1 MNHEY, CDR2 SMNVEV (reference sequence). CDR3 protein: CASSFLDFPSGIATDTQYF. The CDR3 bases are TGTGCCAGCAGTTTTCTCGACTTCCCTAGCGGGATAGCCACAGATACGCAGTATTTT.

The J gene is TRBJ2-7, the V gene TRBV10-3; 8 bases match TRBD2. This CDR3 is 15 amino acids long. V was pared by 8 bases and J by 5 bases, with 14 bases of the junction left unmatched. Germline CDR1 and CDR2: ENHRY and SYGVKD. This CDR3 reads CAISISPGGDDEQYF. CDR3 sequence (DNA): TGTGCCATCTCAATCTCGCCGGGAGGGGACGACGAGCAGTACTTC.

The CDR3 nucleotides are TGTGCCAGCAGCCAAGTCGGACAGGGACAATACTATGGCTACACCTTC. Translating gives CASSQVGQGQYYGYTF. The rearrangement joins TRBV4-2 to TRBJ1-2; 8 nucleotides agree with TRBD1. Trimming at V came to 1 base and at J to 3 bases, leaving 7 bases not matched to a gene. CDR3 size: 16 residues. Germline V gives CDR1 LGHNA, CDR2 YNFKEQ.

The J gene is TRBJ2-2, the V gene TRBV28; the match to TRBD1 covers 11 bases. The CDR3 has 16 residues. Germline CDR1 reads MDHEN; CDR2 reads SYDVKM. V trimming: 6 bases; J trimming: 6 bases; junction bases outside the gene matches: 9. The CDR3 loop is CASRPDRTGGPGELFF. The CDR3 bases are TGTGCCAGCAGGCCCGACCGGACAGGGGGCCCCGGGGAGCTGTTTTTT.

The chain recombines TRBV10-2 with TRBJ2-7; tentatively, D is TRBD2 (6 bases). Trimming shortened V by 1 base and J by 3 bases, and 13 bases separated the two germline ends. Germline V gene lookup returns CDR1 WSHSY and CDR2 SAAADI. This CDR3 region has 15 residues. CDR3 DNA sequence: TGCGCCAGCAGTGAGTATGGCGGGAATAACTACGAGCAGTACTTC. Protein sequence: CASSEYGGNNYEQYF.

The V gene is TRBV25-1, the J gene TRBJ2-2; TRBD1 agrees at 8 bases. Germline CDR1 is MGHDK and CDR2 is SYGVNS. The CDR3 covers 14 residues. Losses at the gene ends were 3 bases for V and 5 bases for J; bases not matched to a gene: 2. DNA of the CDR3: TGTGCCAGCAGTGAGGACAGGGAGACCGGGGAGCTGTTTTTT. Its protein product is CASSEDRETGELFF.

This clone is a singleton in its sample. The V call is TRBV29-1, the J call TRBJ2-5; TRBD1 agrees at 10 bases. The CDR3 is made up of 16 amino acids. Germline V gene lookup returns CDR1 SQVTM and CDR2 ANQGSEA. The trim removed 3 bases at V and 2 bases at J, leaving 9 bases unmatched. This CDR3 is CSVDGTGETHQETQYF. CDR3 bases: TGCAGCGTTGATGGGACAGGGGAAACCCATCAAGAGACCCAGTACTTC. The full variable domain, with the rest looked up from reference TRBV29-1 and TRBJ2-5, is SAVISQKPSRDICQRGTSLTIQCQVDSQVTMMFWYRQQPGQSLTLIATANQGSEATYESGFVIDKFPISRPNLTFSTLTVSNMSPEDSSIYLCSVDGTGETHQETQYFGPGTRLLVL.

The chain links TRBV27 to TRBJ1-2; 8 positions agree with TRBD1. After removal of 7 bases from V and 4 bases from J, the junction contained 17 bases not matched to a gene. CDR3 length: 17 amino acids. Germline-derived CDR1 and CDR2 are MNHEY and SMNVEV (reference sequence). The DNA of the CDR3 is TGTGCCAGCAACCCCAACGGGGCAGGGGGCCTTGGCTATGGCTACACCTTC. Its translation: CASNPNGAGGLGYGYTF.

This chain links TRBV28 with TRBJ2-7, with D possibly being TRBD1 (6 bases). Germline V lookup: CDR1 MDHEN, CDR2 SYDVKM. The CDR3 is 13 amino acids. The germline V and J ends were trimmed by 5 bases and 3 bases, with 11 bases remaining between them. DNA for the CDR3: TGTGCCAGCAGTCCCCACAGGGACTACGAGCAGTACTTC. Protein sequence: CASSPHRDYEQYF.

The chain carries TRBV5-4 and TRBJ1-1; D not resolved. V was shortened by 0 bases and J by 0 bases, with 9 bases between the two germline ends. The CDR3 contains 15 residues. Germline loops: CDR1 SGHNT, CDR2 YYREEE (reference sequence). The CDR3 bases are TGTGCCAGCAGCTTGGTACCGAACATGAACACTGAAGCTTTCTTT. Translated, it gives CASSLVPNMNTEAFF.

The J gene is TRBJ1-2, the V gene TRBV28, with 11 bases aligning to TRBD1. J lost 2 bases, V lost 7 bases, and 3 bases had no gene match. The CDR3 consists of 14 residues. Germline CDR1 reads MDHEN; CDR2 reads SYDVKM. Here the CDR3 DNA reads TGTGCCAGCAAAGGACAGGGGGCCAACTATGGCTACACCTTC. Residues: CASKGQGANYGYTF.

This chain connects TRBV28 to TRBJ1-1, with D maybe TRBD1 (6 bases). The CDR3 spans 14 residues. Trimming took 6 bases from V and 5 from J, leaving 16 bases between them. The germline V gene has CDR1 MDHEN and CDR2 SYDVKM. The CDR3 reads CASRYPRGATEAFF. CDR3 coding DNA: TGTGCCAGCAGATACCCGCGGGGGGCGACTGAAGCTTTCTTT.

The CDR3 sequence: CASGPGGSTDTQYF. Written as DNA, the CDR3 is TGTGCCAGTGGACCAGGGGGGTCCACAGATACGCAGTATTTT. The V gene is TRBV9, the J gene TRBJ2-3, with D possibly being TRBD1 (7 bases). Germline CDR1 SGDLS, CDR2 YYNGEE. The CDR3 runs 14 residues. The V and J ends lost 8 bases and 2 bases respectively, with 15 bases between them.

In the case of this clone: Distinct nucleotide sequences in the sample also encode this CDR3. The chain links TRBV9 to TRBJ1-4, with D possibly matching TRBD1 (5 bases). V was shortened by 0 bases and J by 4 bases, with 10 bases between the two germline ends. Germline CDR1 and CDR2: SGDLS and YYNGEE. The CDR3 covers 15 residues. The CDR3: CASSVAGGSNEKLFF. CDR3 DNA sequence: TGTGCCAGCAGCGTAGCGGGGGGAAGTAATGAAAAACTGTTTTTT.

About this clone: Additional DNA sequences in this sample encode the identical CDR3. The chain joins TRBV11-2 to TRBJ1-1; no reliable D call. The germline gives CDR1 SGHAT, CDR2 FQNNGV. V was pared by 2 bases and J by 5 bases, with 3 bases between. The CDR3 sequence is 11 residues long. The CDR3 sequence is CASSLTTEAFF. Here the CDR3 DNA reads TGTGCCAGCAGCTTAACTACTGAAGCTTTCTTT.

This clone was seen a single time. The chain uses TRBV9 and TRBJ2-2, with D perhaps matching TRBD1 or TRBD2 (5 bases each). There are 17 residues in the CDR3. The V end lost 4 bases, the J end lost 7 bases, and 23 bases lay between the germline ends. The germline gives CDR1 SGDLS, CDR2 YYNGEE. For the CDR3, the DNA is TGTGCCAGCAGCCCCCCGGGACCCCTGATGCGTGACGGGGAGCTGTTTTTT. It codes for CASSPPGPLMRDGELFF. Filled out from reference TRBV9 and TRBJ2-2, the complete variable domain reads DSGVTQTPKHLITATGQRVTLRCSPRSGDLSVYWYQQSLDQGLQFLIQYYNGEERAKGNILERFSAQQFPDLHSELNLSSLELGDSALYFCASSPPGPLMRDGELFFGEGSRLTVL.

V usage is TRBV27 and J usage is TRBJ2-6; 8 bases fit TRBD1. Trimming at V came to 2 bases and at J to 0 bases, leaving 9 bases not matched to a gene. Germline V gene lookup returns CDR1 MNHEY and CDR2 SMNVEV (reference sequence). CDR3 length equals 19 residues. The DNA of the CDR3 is TGTGCCAGCAGTTTAATTTACCGGACAGGGAGCTCTGGGGCCAACGTCCTGACTTTC. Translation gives CASSLIYRTGSSGANVLTF.